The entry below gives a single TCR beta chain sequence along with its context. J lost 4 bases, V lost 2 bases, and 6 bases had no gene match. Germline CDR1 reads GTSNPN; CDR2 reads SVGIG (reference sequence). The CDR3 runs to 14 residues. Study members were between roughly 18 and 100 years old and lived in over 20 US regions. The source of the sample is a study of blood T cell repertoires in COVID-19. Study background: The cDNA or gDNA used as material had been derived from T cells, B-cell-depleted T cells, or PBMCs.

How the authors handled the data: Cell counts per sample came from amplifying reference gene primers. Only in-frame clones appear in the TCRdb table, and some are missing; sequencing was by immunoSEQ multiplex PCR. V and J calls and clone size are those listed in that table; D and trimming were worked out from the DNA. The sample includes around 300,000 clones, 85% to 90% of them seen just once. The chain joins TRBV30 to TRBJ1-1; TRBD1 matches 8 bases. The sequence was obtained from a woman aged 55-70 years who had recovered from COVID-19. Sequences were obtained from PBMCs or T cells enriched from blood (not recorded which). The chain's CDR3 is CAWSSLQGGTEAFF. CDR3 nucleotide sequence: TGTGCCTGGAGTTCTTTACAGGGGGGCACTGAAGCTTTCTTT.